The entry that follows covers one T cell receptor beta chain sequence. Its antigen is not identified. This record belongs to a study of T cell responses to AZD1222 COVID-19 vaccine. The study's findings and limits: It should be noted that donors were predominantly white British and more often female, and clonal diversity was possibly underestimated. Recipients of AZD1222 seropositive at baseline numbered only 5 or 6. Every sample of the repertoires postdated the peak T cell response. Unmutated variant regions are reportedly the target of nearly half of TCRs that are spike-specific.

The V end was cut by 2 bases, the J end by 9 bases, with 15 bases between. Per the germline V gene, CDR1 is SGHRS and CDR2 is YFSETQ. The CDR3 runs 13 residues. Profiling relied on immunoSEQ multiplex PCR, and the TCRdb table lists in-frame clones only, not all of them. The data show just over 60,000 clones, approximately 80% seen once. The receptor's source is an adult in good health. V gene TRBV5-1 combines with J gene TRBJ2-7; the D gene is possibly TRBD2 (5 bases). Here the sequenced sample was peripheral blood, taken on day 0 of AZD1222 vaccination. CDR3 region: CASSFSEEALQYF. The CDR3 DNA reads as TGCGCCAGCAGCTTTTCTGAGGAGGCCCTGCAGTACTTC.